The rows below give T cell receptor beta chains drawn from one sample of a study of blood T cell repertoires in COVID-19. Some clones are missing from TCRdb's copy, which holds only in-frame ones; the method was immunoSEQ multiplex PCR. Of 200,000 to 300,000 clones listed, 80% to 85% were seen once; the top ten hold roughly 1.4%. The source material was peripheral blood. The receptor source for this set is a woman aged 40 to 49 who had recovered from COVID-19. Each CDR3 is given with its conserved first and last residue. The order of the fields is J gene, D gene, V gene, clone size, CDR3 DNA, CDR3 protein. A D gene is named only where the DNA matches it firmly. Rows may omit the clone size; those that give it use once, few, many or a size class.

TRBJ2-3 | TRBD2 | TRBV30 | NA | TGTGCCTGGAGTGTGGAAGCGGGGCTAACAGATACGCAGTATTTT | CAWSVEAGLTDTQYF
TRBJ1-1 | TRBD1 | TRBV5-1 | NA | TGCGCCAGCAGGACAGGGCTGAACACTGAAGCTTTCTTT | CASRTGLNTEAFF
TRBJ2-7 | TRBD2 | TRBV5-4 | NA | TGTGCCAGCAGCTTGCTGACGGGGGGGCGCTACGAGCAGTACTTC | CASSLLTGGRYEQYF
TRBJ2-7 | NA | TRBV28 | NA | TGTGCCAGCAGTTTAGACAGCCTAACCTACGAGCAGTACTTC | CASSLDSLTYEQYF
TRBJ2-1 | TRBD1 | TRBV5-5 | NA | TGTGCCAGCAGCTTGGCCGGGACAGGTCAGGAGCAGTTCTTC | CASSLAGTGQEQFF
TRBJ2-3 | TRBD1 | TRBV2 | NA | TGTGCCAGCAGTGAAGTGGGCGGACAGGACACAGATACGCAGTATTTT | CASSEVGGQDTDTQYF
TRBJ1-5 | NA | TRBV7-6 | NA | TGTGCCAGCAGCTTAGCCATGGCAGGGACAATTAGCAATCAGCCCCAGCATTTT | CASSLAMAGTISNQPQHF
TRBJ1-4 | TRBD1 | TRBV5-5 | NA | TGTGCCAGCAGCATCGGGACAGGGGGCAGGGCAACTAATGAAAAACTGTTTTTT | CASSIGTGGRATNEKLFF
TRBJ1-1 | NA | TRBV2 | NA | TGTGCCAGCACAACAGCCTTGAACACTGAAGCTTTCTTT | CASTTALNTEAFF
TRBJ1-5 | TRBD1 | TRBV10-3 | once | TGTGCCATCAGTGCGGCGGGACAGGGTCTCGGGAATCAGCCCCAGCATTTT | CAISAAGQGLGNQPQHF
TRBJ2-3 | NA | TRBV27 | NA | TGTGCCAGCAGTTTCACCGGCAGGGGAGCGCAGTATTTT | CASSFTGRGAQYF
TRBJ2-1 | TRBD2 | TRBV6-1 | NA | TGTGCCAGCAGTTTCCACATTAGCGGGGCCAATGAGCAGTTCTTC | CASSFHISGANEQFF
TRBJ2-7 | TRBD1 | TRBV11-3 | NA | TGTGCCAGCAGCGGCCGACAGGGGAGTACTTGGGGAGAGCAGTACTTC | CASSGRQGSTWGEQYF
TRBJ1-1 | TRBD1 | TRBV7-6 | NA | TGTGCCAGCAGCTCATCACAGGGGCCGAACACTGAAGCTTTCTTT | CASSSSQGPNTEAFF
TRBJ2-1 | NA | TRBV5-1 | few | TGCGCCAGCAGCCCGGCAGGGCTAGGCGGCTACAATGAGCAGTTCTTC | CASSPAGLGGYNEQFF
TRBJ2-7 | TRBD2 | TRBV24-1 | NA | TGTGCCACCAGTGCGACGACTAGCGGGACTACCTACGAGCAGTACTTC | CATSATTSGTTYEQYF
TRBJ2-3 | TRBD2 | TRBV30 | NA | TGTGCCTGGAGTGTAGCGAGGACTAGCGGGGGGGAGGGTACGCAGTATTTT | CAWSVARTSGGEGTQYF
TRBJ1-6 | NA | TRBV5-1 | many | TGCGCCAGCAGTGGAGGGAGTATCAGCTCCTATAATTCACCCCTCCACTTT | CASSGGSISSYNSPLHF
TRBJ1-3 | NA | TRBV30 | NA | TGTGCCTGGAGTGCCTCTCGAAACACCATATATTTT | CAWSASRNTIYF
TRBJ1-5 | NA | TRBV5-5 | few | TGTGCCAGCAGCTTGGGCGGGAGCAATCAGCCCCAGCATTTT | CASSLGGSNQPQHF
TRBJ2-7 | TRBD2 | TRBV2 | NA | TGTGCCAGCACCGGAACTAGCGCCCACAGCTCCTACGAGCAGTACTTC | CASTGTSAHSSYEQYF
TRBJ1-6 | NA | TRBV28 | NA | TGTGCCAGCAGCCAAACAAATTCACCCCTCCACTTT | CASSQTNSPLHF
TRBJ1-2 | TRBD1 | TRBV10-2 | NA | TGCGCCAGCAGTCCCGGGACAGGGTCCGGCTACACCTTC | CASSPGTGSGYTF
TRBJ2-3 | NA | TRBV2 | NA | TGTGCCAGCCGGGTTAGCACAGATACGCAGTATTTT | CASRVSTDTQYF
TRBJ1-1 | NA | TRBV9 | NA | TGTGCCAGCAGCGGGCCGTCGAGGACTGAAGCTTTCTTT | CASSGPSRTEAFF
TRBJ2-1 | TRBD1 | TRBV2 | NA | TGTGCCAGCAGTGACCCCCACGGACAGGGCTGGTTCTTC | CASSDPHGQGWFF
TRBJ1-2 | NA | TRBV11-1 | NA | TGTGCCAGCAGCTCAGGGGCAGATGGCTACACCTTC | CASSSGADGYTF
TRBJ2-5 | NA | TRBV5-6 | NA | TGTGCCAGCAGCCTAGTTTCAATGGCTCCAGCCCGGGAGACCCAGTACTTC | CASSLVSMAPARETQYF
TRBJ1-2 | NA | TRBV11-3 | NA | TGTGCCAGCAGCCCCCGACTAGGGCTCGGAGGCTACACCTTC | CASSPRLGLGGYTF
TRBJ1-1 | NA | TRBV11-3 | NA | TGTGCCAGCAGCCTAAGACCACAGGGAACGGCTTTCTTT | CASSLRPQGTAFF
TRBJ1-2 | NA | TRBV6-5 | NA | TGTGCCAGCACTCTAAGAGGGGGGGTAAACTATGGCTACACCTTC | CASTLRGGVNYGYTF
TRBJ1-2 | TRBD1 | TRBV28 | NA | TGTGCCAGCAGTTTGGGACAGCCTAACTATGGCTACACCTTC | CASSLGQPNYGYTF
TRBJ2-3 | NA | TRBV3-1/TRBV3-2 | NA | TGTGCCAGCAGCCTCAACCCGGCTAGCTCCCTCACAGATACGCAGTATTTT | CASSLNPASSLTDTQYF
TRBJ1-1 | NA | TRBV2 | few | TGTGCCAGCAAGGGAGCATTCCTGAACACTGAAGCTTTCTTT | CASKGAFLNTEAFF
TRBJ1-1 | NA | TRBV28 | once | TGTGCCAGCACCCAACGAGGGAGAGGTACTGAAGCTTTCTTT | CASTQRGRGTEAFF
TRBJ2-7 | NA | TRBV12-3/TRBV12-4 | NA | TGTGCCAGCAGTACTAGCAGCTCCTACGAGCAGTACTTC | CASSTSSSYEQYF
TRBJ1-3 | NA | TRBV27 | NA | TGTGCCAGCAGTTCCCAGGCGGGGGTCGGAAACACCATATATTTT | CASSSQAGVGNTIYF
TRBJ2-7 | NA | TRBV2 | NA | TGTGCCAGCACTCCTAAGTTAGCGTACGGGTACGACGAGCAGTACTTC | CASTPKLAYGYDEQYF
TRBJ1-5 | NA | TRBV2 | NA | TGTGCCAGCAGTGAAGATTTAGTCGATCAGCCCCAGCATTTT | CASSEDLVDQPQHF
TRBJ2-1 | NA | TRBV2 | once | TGTGCCAGCAGCCCGGGGCAGGGGTACAATGAGCAGTTCTTC | CASSPGQGYNEQFF
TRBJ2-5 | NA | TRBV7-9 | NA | TGTGCCAGCAGCTACGGAGGAGGGGAAGAGACCCAGTACTTC | CASSYGGGEETQYF
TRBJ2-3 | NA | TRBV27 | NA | TGTGCCAGCAGTCACCCCAGGGGATTGGGCACAGATACGCAGTATTTT | CASSHPRGLGTDTQYF
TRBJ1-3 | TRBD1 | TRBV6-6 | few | TGTGCCAGCAGTCGGGACAGCCTGGGAGGAAACACCATATATTTT | CASSRDSLGGNTIYF
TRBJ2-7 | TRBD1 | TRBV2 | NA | TGTGCCAGCAGTTTAGGACAGGGGGCTATCTACGAGCAGTACTTC | CASSLGQGAIYEQYF
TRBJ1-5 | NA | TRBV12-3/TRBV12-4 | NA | TGTGCCAGCACCGAGGATGAAGATCAGCCCCAGCATTTT | CASTEDEDQPQHF